This is a list of T cell receptor beta chains from one sample in a study of vaccination and CD4 T cells after COVID-19. TCRdb recomputed calls from the PCR reads with MiXCR, one row per CDR3 protein. This sample has roughly 28,000 distinct CDR3 sequences, with about half found just once. Sample: CD4+ T cells from blood, taken about 7 months after SARS-CoV-2 vaccination. Receptor source: a human donor who had recovered from COVID-19. Both conserved end residues are part of each CDR3. A D gene is named only where the DNA matches it firmly. The size of a clone is reported for some rows only, either as once, few or many, or as a class for expanded clones.

clone_size: .
v_call: TRBV11-2
d_call: TRBD2
cdr3_length: 15
j_call: TRBJ2-7
cdr3_nt: TGTGCCAGCAGCTTAGTAGCGGGAGAAACCTACGAGCAGTACTTC
cdr3_aa: CASSLVAGETYEQYF

clone_size: few
v_call: TRBV28
d_call: TRBD1
cdr3_length: 15
j_call: TRBJ1-2
cdr3_nt: TGTGCCAGCAGTGTAGGGGGCGACGGTAACTATGGCTACACCTTC
cdr3_aa: CASSVGGDGNYGYTF

clone_size: .
v_call: TRBV7-2
d_call: TRBD2
cdr3_length: 18
j_call: TRBJ2-1
cdr3_nt: TGTGCCAGCAGCTCGAGAGGACCCCCGGGACTAGGGGAAAATGAGCAGTTCTTC
cdr3_aa: CASSSRGPPGLGENEQFF

clone_size: few
v_call: TRBV20-1
d_call: .
cdr3_length: 12
j_call: TRBJ1-1
cdr3_nt: TGCAGTGCTAGCGGGGGAAACACTGAAGCTTTCTTT
cdr3_aa: CSASGGNTEAFF

clone_size: few
v_call: TRBV7-9
d_call: TRBD1
cdr3_length: 18
j_call: TRBJ2-1
cdr3_nt: TGTGCCAGCAGCGGAACCGGGACAGGGAATAGTCCCTACAATGAGCAGTTCTTC
cdr3_aa: CASSGTGTGNSPYNEQFF

clone_size: once
v_call: TRBV10-1
d_call: .
cdr3_length: 13
j_call: TRBJ1-2
cdr3_nt: TGCGCCAGCAGTGAGAGGAGAGACTATGGCTACACCTTC
cdr3_aa: CASSERRDYGYTF

clone_size: .
v_call: TRBV20-1
d_call: .
cdr3_length: 15
j_call: TRBJ2-2
cdr3_nt: TGCAGTGCTAGAGATCCCGGGGTAGGAGGCCGGGAGCTGTTTTTT
cdr3_aa: CSARDPGVGGRELFF

clone_size: .
v_call: TRBV7-9
d_call: .
cdr3_length: 13
j_call: TRBJ2-3
cdr3_nt: TGTGCCAGCAGCTTAGATGGCACAGATACGCAGTATTTT
cdr3_aa: CASSLDGTDTQYF

clone_size: .
v_call: TRBV20-1
d_call: TRBD1
cdr3_length: 14
j_call: TRBJ1-2
cdr3_nt: TGCAGTGCTAGTGCGGGACAGGGGGACTATGGCTACACCTTC
cdr3_aa: CSASAGQGDYGYTF

clone_size: .
v_call: TRBV20-1
d_call: .
cdr3_length: 16
j_call: TRBJ2-1
cdr3_nt: TGCAGTGCCCCCGACACCTCGGTGAGACACAACAATGAGCAGTTCTTC
cdr3_aa: CSAPDTSVRHNNEQFF

clone_size: .
v_call: TRBV20-1
d_call: TRBD1
cdr3_length: 11
j_call: TRBJ2-5
cdr3_nt: TGCAGTGCTAACAGGGGAGAGACCCAGTACTTC
cdr3_aa: CSANRGETQYF

clone_size: .
v_call: TRBV11-2
d_call: .
cdr3_length: 15
j_call: TRBJ2-7
cdr3_nt: TGTGCCAGCAGCTTGCCCGGTCGTAGGCCCTACGAGCAGTACTTC
cdr3_aa: CASSLPGRRPYEQYF

clone_size: .
v_call: TRBV28
d_call: TRBD1
cdr3_length: 15
j_call: TRBJ2-5
cdr3_nt: TGTGCCAGCAGTCCCTCAGGGGGCAGATCAGAGACCCAGTACTTC
cdr3_aa: CASSPSGGRSETQYF

clone_size: .
v_call: TRBV20-1
d_call: TRBD1
cdr3_length: 14
j_call: TRBJ2-2
cdr3_nt: TGCAGTGCTCGGAACGCACAGGGGACCGGGGAGCTGTTTTTT
cdr3_aa: CSARNAQGTGELFF

clone_size: .
v_call: TRBV27
d_call: .
cdr3_length: 15
j_call: TRBJ2-5
cdr3_nt: TGTGCCAGCAGTTCCCCATACACTGGGGAAGAGACCCAGTACTTC
cdr3_aa: CASSSPYTGEETQYF

clone_size: .
v_call: TRBV4-1
d_call: .
cdr3_length: 15
j_call: TRBJ1-6
cdr3_nt: TGCGCCAGCAGCCAAGCCCGGGCAGGGCGTTCACCCCTCCACTTT
cdr3_aa: CASSQARAGRSPLHF

clone_size: once
v_call: TRBV6-5
d_call: .
cdr3_length: 16
j_call: TRBJ2-7
cdr3_nt: TGTGCCAGCAGTTACTCAGCAGGGGGAGGGCCCTACGAGCAGTACTTC
cdr3_aa: CASSYSAGGGPYEQYF

clone_size: .
v_call: TRBV15
d_call: .
cdr3_length: 15
j_call: TRBJ1-6
cdr3_nt: TGTGCCACCAGCTTTGGGGCAGGGGAGGGGTCACCCCTCCACTTT
cdr3_aa: CATSFGAGEGSPLHF

clone_size: .
v_call: TRBV27
d_call: .
cdr3_length: 16
j_call: TRBJ2-5
cdr3_nt: TGTGCCAGCAGTTTATCGGAGATACAGGCCGAAGAGACCCAGTACTTC
cdr3_aa: CASSLSEIQAEETQYF

clone_size: few
v_call: TRBV12-3/TRBV12-4
d_call: .
cdr3_length: 13
j_call: TRBJ2-7
cdr3_nt: TGTGCCAGCAGTTCGTTTTCGGTTGGGGAGCAGTACTTC
cdr3_aa: CASSSFSVGEQYF

clone_size: .
v_call: TRBV15
d_call: TRBD1
cdr3_length: 14
j_call: TRBJ2-7
cdr3_nt: TGTGCCACCAGCTTAGACAGGGGACCGTACGAGCAGTACTTC
cdr3_aa: CATSLDRGPYEQYF

clone_size: few
v_call: TRBV7-2
d_call: .
cdr3_length: 12
j_call: TRBJ1-2
cdr3_nt: TGTGCCAGCAGTCTGCTAGGGTATGGCTACACCTTC
cdr3_aa: CASSLLGYGYTF

clone_size: few
v_call: TRBV19
d_call: .
cdr3_length: 11
j_call: TRBJ1-2
cdr3_nt: TGTGCCAGTTCCAGGACCTATGGCTACACCTTC
cdr3_aa: CASSRTYGYTF

clone_size: .
v_call: TRBV6-5
d_call: .
cdr3_length: 17
j_call: TRBJ2-7
cdr3_nt: TGTGCCAGCAGTTCGTCTCTGGGACAAGAGCAAATCTACGAGCAGTACTTC
cdr3_aa: CASSSSLGQEQIYEQYF

clone_size: .
v_call: TRBV7-8
d_call: .
cdr3_length: 15
j_call: TRBJ2-3
cdr3_nt: TGTGCCAGCAGCTTAGGTACGGGGATCACAGATACGCAGTATTTT
cdr3_aa: CASSLGTGITDTQYF

clone_size: .
v_call: TRBV20-1
d_call: .
cdr3_length: 13
j_call: TRBJ1-1
cdr3_nt: TGCAGTGCTAGAGATGGGGGGCGGACTGAAGCTTTCTTT
cdr3_aa: CSARDGGRTEAFF

clone_size: .
v_call: TRBV6-1
d_call: TRBD2
cdr3_length: 12
j_call: TRBJ2-1
cdr3_nt: TGTGCCAGCAGACGACTAGCTAATGAGCAGTTCTTC
cdr3_aa: CASRRLANEQFF

clone_size: .
v_call: TRBV20-1
d_call: .
cdr3_length: 13
j_call: TRBJ1-6
cdr3_nt: TGCAGTGCTAGAGATACAGGGTGGTCACCCCTCCACTTT
cdr3_aa: CSARDTGWSPLHF

clone_size: .
v_call: TRBV20-1
d_call: .
cdr3_length: 15
j_call: TRBJ2-1
cdr3_nt: TGCAGTGCTAGCGGGACGAAAGGGATAAGCGATGAGCAGTTCTTC
cdr3_aa: CSASGTKGISDEQFF

clone_size: .
v_call: TRBV28
d_call: TRBD2
cdr3_length: 15
j_call: TRBJ2-2
cdr3_nt: TGTGCCAGCAGTTTATCCGCGGGAGGCACCGGGGAGCTGTTTTTT
cdr3_aa: CASSLSAGGTGELFF

clone_size: .
v_call: TRBV5-8
d_call: .
cdr3_length: 13
j_call: TRBJ1-6
cdr3_nt: TGTGTCAGCAGCTTGGACGGTAATTCACCCCTCCACTTT
cdr3_aa: CVSSLDGNSPLHF

clone_size: .
v_call: TRBV5-8
d_call: .
cdr3_length: 13
j_call: TRBJ1-5
cdr3_nt: TGTGCCAGCAGCTTCCGGGTCCATCAGCCCCAGCATTTT
cdr3_aa: CASSFRVHQPQHF

clone_size: .
v_call: TRBV6-1
d_call: .
cdr3_length: 13
j_call: TRBJ2-7
cdr3_nt: TGTGCCAGCAGTAAACCGGATGGGAACGAGCAGTACTTC
cdr3_aa: CASSKPDGNEQYF

clone_size: once
v_call: TRBV6-4
d_call: .
cdr3_length: 13
j_call: TRBJ2-2
cdr3_nt: TGTGCCAGCAATGAATCCGTTACCGGGGAGCTGTTTTTT
cdr3_aa: CASNESVTGELFF

clone_size: .
v_call: TRBV19
d_call: .
cdr3_length: 12
j_call: TRBJ2-3
cdr3_nt: TGTGCCAGTAGTCGGACTCGAGGGACGCAGTATTTT
cdr3_aa: CASSRTRGTQYF

clone_size: .
v_call: TRBV7-8
d_call: .
cdr3_length: 15
j_call: TRBJ2-7
cdr3_nt: TGTGCCAGCAGCGCCTCCAGGGTAGAGAGCTACGAGCAGTACTTC
cdr3_aa: CASSASRVESYEQYF

clone_size: few
v_call: TRBV27
d_call: .
cdr3_length: 13
j_call: TRBJ2-1
cdr3_nt: TGTGCCAGCAGTTTCGACAGCTACAATGAGCAGTTCTTC
cdr3_aa: CASSFDSYNEQFF

clone_size: .
v_call: TRBV6-4
d_call: .
cdr3_length: 13
j_call: TRBJ2-7
cdr3_nt: TGTGCCAGCAGTGAGCCTAGTTACCCCGAGCAGTACTTC
cdr3_aa: CASSEPSYPEQYF

clone_size: .
v_call: TRBV24-1
d_call: TRBD1
cdr3_length: 15
j_call: TRBJ2-7
cdr3_nt: TGTGCCACCAGTGATCCCCGGGACAGCTCCTACGAGCAGTACTTC
cdr3_aa: CATSDPRDSSYEQYF

clone_size: .
v_call: TRBV20-1
d_call: .
cdr3_length: 13
j_call: TRBJ2-5
cdr3_nt: TGCAGTGCTACCGAGACTACTCAAGAGACCCAGTACTTC
cdr3_aa: CSATETTQETQYF

clone_size: .
v_call: TRBV7-3
d_call: TRBD1
cdr3_length: 12
j_call: TRBJ2-7
cdr3_nt: TGTGCCAGCAGCGAGACAGGGGAGGAGCAGTACTTC
cdr3_aa: CASSETGEEQYF

clone_size: few
v_call: TRBV6-5
d_call: TRBD1
cdr3_length: 17
j_call: TRBJ2-6
cdr3_nt: TGTGCCAGCAGTTTCAGAACAGGGGGCTCTGGGGCCAACGTCCTGACTTTC
cdr3_aa: CASSFRTGGSGANVLTF

clone_size: .
v_call: TRBV7-2
d_call: TRBD1
cdr3_length: 15
j_call: TRBJ1-5
cdr3_nt: TGTGCCAGCAGCTTAGACAGGGGAAACGAGCAGCCCCAGCATTTT
cdr3_aa: CASSLDRGNEQPQHF

clone_size: few
v_call: TRBV20-1
d_call: .
cdr3_length: 14
j_call: TRBJ1-2
cdr3_nt: TGCAGTGCTAGACGACAGGACTCTGACTATGGCTACACCTTC
cdr3_aa: CSARRQDSDYGYTF

clone_size: .
v_call: TRBV20-1
d_call: .
cdr3_length: 14
j_call: TRBJ2-5
cdr3_nt: TGCAGTGCTAGATCTACGACAGGCCAAGAGACCCAGTACTTC
cdr3_aa: CSARSTTGQETQYF

clone_size: .
v_call: TRBV27
d_call: TRBD1
cdr3_length: 14
j_call: TRBJ2-7
cdr3_nt: TGTGCCAGCAGTCCGGGACAGGTTATGGTCGAGCAGTACTTC
cdr3_aa: CASSPGQVMVEQYF